The 10 T cell receptor beta chains in this list originate from one sample, sequenced in a study of T cell responses to AZD1222 COVID-19 vaccine. Generated by immunoSEQ multiplex PCR, the TCRdb table keeps only in-frame clones and is missing some. The top ten clones hold about 2.5% of a sample with tens of thousands of clones, 75% to 90% of them seen once. The source material was peripheral blood, sampled on day 0 of AZD1222 vaccination. These receptors were obtained from an adult in good health.

The chain is built from TRBV9 and TRBJ2-2; TRBD1 aligns across 11 bases. V was pared by 3 bases and J by 6 bases, with 4 bases of the junction left unmatched. Germline assignment: CDR1 SGDLS and CDR2 YYNGEE. This CDR3 is 15 amino acids long. The CDR3 sequence is CASSGWGQGAGELFF. The CDR3 nucleotides are TGTGCCAGCAGCGGGTGGGGACAGGGGGCCGGGGAGCTGTTTTTT.

V usage is TRBV6-6 and J usage is TRBJ2-7; D perhaps matches TRBD2 (6 bases). The CDR3 totals 12 residues. Looked up from germline, CDR1 is MNHNY and CDR2 is SVGAGI (reference sequence). The V and J ends lost 6 bases and 7 bases respectively, with 13 bases between them. The chain's CDR3 is CASSPPSGEQYF. The CDR3 DNA sequence: TGTGCCAGCAGCCCCCCCAGCGGGGAGCAGTACTTC.

The chain combines TRBV18 with TRBJ2-7; no definite D call. Per germline, CDR1 KGHSH and CDR2 LQKENI. The CDR3 is made up of 13 amino acids. Trimming stripped 2 bases from V and 6 bases from J, with 11 bases between. The CDR3: CASSPATLGEQYF. For the CDR3, the DNA is TGTGCCAGCTCACCAGCGACGTTAGGCGAGCAGTACTTC. Looking up the rest from reference TRBV18 and TRBJ2-7 gives the full variable domain: NAGVMQNPRHLVRRRGQEARLRCSPMKGHSHVYWYRQLPEEGLKFMVYLQKENIIDESGMPKERFSAEFPKEGPSILRIQQVVRGDSAAYFCASSPATLGEQYFGPGTRLTVT.

There are a few counts of this clone. The V and J genes are TRBV7-9 and TRBJ1-5, with D unclear. Germline lookup yields CDR1 SEHNR and CDR2 FQNEAQ (reference sequence). V dropped 4 bases and J dropped 11 bases, with 9 bases sitting between them. This CDR3 has 11 amino acids. CDR3 coding DNA: TGTGCCAGCAGCTCCCTTGGGGCCCAGCATTTT. It specifies CASSSLGAQHF.

The genes are TRBV9 and TRBJ1-2; TRBD1 aligns across 10 bases. The CDR3 contains 16 residues. The V segment lost 4 bases and the J segment 8 bases; nucleotides outside the gene matches: 14. Germline lookup yields CDR1 SGDLS and CDR2 YYNGEE. This chain's CDR3 is CASSYGQGVPGDGYTF. In nucleotides, the CDR3 is TGTGCCAGCAGCTACGGACAGGGGGTCCCGGGGGACGGCTACACCTTC.

V is TRBV11-1 and J is TRBJ2-3; TRBD2 agrees at 14 bases. Germline-derived CDR1 and CDR2 are SGHAT and FQDESV (reference sequence). J was trimmed by 4 bases and V by 4 bases; bases with no gene match: 4. The CDR3 totals 16 residues. The CDR3 sequence is CASSWTSGGLADTQYF. In DNA, the CDR3 is TGTGCCAGCAGCTGGACTAGCGGGGGGTTAGCAGATACGCAGTATTTT.

The gene calls are TRBV14 and TRBJ2-7; D may be TRBD2 (5 bases). CDR1 SGHDN and CDR2 FVKESK come from the germline V gene. The CDR3 contains 14 residues. Trimming took off 0 bases at V and 5 bases at J, with 11 bases between the two ends. CDR3 amino acids: CASSQELGSDEQYF. The CDR3 coding sequence is TGTGCCAGCAGCCAAGAACTGGGTAGCGACGAGCAGTACTTC.

This clone was counted only a few times. This chain uses TRBV4-1 with TRBJ1-2; 8 bases are shared with TRBD1. After removal of 0 bases from V and 6 bases from J, the junction contained 12 bases not matched to a gene. The CDR3 runs 17 residues. Germline V gives CDR1 MGHRA, CDR2 YSYEKL. The CDR3 sequence: CASSQEEGQGARDGYTF. CDR3 nucleotide sequence: TGCGCCAGCAGCCAAGAGGAGGGTCAGGGGGCGCGTGATGGCTACACCTTC.

The chain links TRBV5-5 to TRBJ1-1, with 9 nucleotides matching TRBD1. With 4 bases clipped from V and 4 bases from J, the junction kept 8 bases outside the gene matches. The germline gives CDR1 SGHKS, CDR2 YYEKEE (reference sequence). The length of the CDR3 is 15 residues. This CDR3 is CASSRRQGEATEAFF. CDR3 nucleotide sequence: TGTGCCAGCAGCCGACGACAGGGGGAGGCCACTGAAGCTTTCTTT.

This rearrangement joins TRBV7-2 to TRBJ1-4; unclear D gene. The CDR3 totals 16 residues. V dropped 1 base and J dropped 0 bases, with 9 bases sitting between them. CDR1 and CDR2 from the germline V gene are SGHTA and FQGNSA. CDR3 in amino acids: CASSLVMETTNEKLFF. In DNA, the CDR3 is TGTGCCAGCAGCTTAGTTATGGAGACAACTAATGAAAAACTGTTTTTT.